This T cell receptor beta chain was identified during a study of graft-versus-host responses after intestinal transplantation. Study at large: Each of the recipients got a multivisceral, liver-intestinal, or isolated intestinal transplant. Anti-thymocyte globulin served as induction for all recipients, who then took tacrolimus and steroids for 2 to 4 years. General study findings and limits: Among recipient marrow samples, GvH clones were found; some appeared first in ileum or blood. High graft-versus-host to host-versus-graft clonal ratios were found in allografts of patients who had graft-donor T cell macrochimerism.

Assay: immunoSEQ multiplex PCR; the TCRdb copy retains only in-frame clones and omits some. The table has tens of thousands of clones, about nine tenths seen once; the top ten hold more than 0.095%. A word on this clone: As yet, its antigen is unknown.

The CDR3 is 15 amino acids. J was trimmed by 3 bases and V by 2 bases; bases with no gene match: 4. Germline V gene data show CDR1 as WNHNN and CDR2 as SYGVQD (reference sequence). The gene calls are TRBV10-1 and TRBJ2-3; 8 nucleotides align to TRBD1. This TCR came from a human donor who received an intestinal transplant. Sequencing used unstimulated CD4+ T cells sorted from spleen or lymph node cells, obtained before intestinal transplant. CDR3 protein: CASSEGQGSTDTQYF. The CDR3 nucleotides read TGCGCCAGCAGTGAGGGACAGGGTTCAACAGATACGCAGTATTTT.